This TCR beta chain was sequenced in a study of identical twins. Study-wide results and caveats: There is a chance that invariant MAIT and iNKT cells partially muddied zero-insertion analyses.

Trimming at V came to 6 bases and at J to 2 bases, leaving 13 bases not matched to a gene. The germline gives CDR1 MNHNS, CDR2 SASEGT. The length of the CDR3 is 17 residues. This clonotype was counted only a few times. Its cognate antigen is unknown. TCRdb re-analysed the 5' RACE reads in MiXCR, keeping a single row per CDR3 protein. The sample consists of hundreds of thousands of distinct CDR3 sequences, 6% to 9% of them appearing once. These same data were also listed under a study on yellow fever vaccine responses in identical twins.

The sequencing input was memory (CD45RO+) T cells sorted from blood. The V and J genes are TRBV6-1 and TRBJ2-7; the match to TRBD1 covers 10 bases. The TCR sequence derives from a young woman in good health. CDR3 nucleotides: TGTGCCAGCAGCCTCCGGGACAGGGGTTCGAGCGCCTACGAGCAGTACTTC. Residues: CASSLRDRGSSAYEQYF.